This T cell receptor (beta chain) was sequenced for a study of shared clonotypes between healthy human individuals. Study overall: Donors had three CD4 naive, three CD4 memory, two CD8 naive and one CD8 memory plate apiece. General study findings and limits: Among the subsets, naive ones generally showed larger estimated richness than memory ones. Incomplete sequencing of sorted subsets was indicated by rarefaction despite large depth. Lower generation probabilities were found for non-shared clonotypes than for those shared by all four donors.

In the case of this clone: What it binds is unknown.

Libraries were prepared by immunoSEQ multiplex PCR; TCRdb keeps only in-frame clonotypes and omits some of them. The data contain more than 400,000 clones, 95% to 97% of them seen just once; the ten biggest clones take up 0.05% to 0.07%. The CDR3 has 15 residues. V gave up 6 bases and J gave up 8 bases, with 19 bases separating them. CDR1 MDHEN and CDR2 SYDVKM come from the germline V gene. This clonotype was sampled from a woman aged 30 to 39 in good health. Source material: naive CD4+ T cells sorted from blood. Stated subset: CD45RA+ positively selected. V gene TRBV28 combines with J gene TRBJ1-4; no reliable D call. CDR3 DNA: TGTGCCAGCAGCCTGCCCCAAGGGCTCGACGAAAAACTGTTTTTT. The encoded protein is CASSLPQGLDEKLFF. The full variable domain, its missing parts supplied by reference TRBV28 and TRBJ1-4, is DVKVTQSSRYLVKRTGEKVFLECVQDMDHENMFWYRQDPGLGLRLIYFSYDVKMKEKGDIPEGYSVSREKKERFSLILESASTNQTSMYLCASSLPQGLDEKLFFGSGTQLSVL.